This T cell receptor beta chain was sequenced in a study of T cells in Graves' hyperthyroidism and ophthalmopathy. The study's findings and limits: Blood also carried most thyroid clonotypes expanded above 0.001.

This CDR3 contains 17 residues. Trimming took 0 bases from V and 2 from J, leaving 16 bases between them. Germline V gives CDR1 MGHRA, CDR2 YSYEKL. This clonotype was recorded at least ten times. The antigen remains undetermined. Amplified TCR beta CDR3 regions derived from RNA transcripts. During a first-round RT-PCR of the TCR CDR3, the HTBI primer set was used. TCRdb re-derived calls from the multiplex PCR reads in MiXCR, one entry per CDR3 protein. The repertoire holds around 340,000 distinct CDR3 sequences, with approximately 18% as singletons. The chain has TRBV4-1 and TRBJ2-5; D possibly corresponds to TRBD2 (6 bases). The source is a woman in her 30s with Graves' hyperthyroidism that later progressed to Graves' ophthalmopathy. Sequenced: blood. CDR3 region: CASSQEGFPGEQETQYF. CDR3 nucleotide sequence: TGCGCCAGCAGCCAAGAGGGATTTCCGGGGGAGCAAGAGACCCAGTACTTC.